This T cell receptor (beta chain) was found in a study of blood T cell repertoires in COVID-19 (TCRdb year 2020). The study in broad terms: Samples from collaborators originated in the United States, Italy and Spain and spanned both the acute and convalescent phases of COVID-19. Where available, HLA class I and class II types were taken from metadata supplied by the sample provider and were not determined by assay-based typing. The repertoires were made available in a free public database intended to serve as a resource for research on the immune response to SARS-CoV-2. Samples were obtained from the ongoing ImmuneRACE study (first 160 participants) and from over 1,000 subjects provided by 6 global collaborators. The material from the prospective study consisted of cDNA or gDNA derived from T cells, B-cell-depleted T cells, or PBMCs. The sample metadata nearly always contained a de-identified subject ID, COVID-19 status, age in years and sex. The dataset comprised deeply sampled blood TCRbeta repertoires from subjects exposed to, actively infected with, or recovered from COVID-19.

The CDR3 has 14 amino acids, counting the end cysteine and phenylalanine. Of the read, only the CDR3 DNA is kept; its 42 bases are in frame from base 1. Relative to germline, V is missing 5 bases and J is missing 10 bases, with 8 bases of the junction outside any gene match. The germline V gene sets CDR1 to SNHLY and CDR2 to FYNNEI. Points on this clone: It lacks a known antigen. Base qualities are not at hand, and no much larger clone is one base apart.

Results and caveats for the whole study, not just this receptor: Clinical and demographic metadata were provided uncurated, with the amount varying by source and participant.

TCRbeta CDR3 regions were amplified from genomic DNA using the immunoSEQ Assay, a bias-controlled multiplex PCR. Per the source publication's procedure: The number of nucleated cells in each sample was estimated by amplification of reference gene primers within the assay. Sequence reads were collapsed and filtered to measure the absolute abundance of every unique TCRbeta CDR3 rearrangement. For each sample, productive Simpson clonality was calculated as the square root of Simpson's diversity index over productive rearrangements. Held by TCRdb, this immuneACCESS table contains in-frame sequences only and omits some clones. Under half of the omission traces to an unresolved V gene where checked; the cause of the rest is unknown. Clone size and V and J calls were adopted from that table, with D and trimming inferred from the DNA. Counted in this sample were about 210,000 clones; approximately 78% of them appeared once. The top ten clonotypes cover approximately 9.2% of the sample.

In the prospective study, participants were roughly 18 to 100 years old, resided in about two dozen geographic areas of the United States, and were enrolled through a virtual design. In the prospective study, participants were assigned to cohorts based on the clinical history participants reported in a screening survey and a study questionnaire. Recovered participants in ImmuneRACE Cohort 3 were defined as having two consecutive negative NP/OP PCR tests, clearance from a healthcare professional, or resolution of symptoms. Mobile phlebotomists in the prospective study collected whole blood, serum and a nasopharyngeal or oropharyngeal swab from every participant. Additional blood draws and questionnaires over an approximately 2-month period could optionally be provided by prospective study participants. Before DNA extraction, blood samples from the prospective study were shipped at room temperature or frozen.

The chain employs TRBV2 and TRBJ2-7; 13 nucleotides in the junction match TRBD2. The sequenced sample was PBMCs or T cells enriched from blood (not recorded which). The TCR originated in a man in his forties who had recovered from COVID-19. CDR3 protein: CASSPPGLAGVQYF. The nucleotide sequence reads TGTGCCAGCAGTCCCCCAGGACTAGCGGGAGTTCAGTACTTC.